This TCR beta chain comes out of a study of beta chain features in type 1 diabetes. Regarding the study as a whole: Naive, central memory and Treg TCRB repertoires appeared more alike in patients than in healthy donors. Type 1 diabetes patients showed a moderate but significant shortening of TCRB CDR3s in all four CD4+ subsets.

This CDR3 is built from 17 residues. Germline CDR1 and CDR2: MNHEY and SMNVEV (reference sequence). Trimming took 6 bases from V and 1 from J; bases not matched to a gene: 10. There are a few counts of this clone. Its antigen is unknown. The study reverse transcribed the entire isolated RNA, so it sequenced expressed TCRB transcripts. Profiling relied on immunoSEQ multiplex PCR, and the TCRdb table lists in-frame clones only, not all of them. This repertoire shows 600,000 to 750,000 clones, around 12% found once; its top ten account for more than 0.1%. Sequenced: naive CD4+ T cells from blood. This chain connects TRBV27 to TRBJ1-2; 11 bases are a match to TRBD1. This TCR was sampled from a man aged 25 to 40 with type 1 diabetes. In DNA, the CDR3 is TGTGCCAGCAGCACCAGGACAGGGGGCGAGGGTAACTATGGCTACACCTTC. Translating gives CASSTRTGGEGNYGYTF.